What follows are 10 T cell receptor beta chains derived from one specimen sequenced in a study of blood T cells in healthy people across ages. A second 7 to 11 cycle PCR used barcoded and J-beta primers. One entry per CDR3 protein, called by TCRdb with MiXCR from the 5' RACE reads. Of approximately 2,000,000 distinct CDR3 sequences in the sample, more than 35% were seen once. Sample: blood. The receptors stem from a human donor in good health.

This chain joins TRBV7-9 and TRBJ2-1; D is perhaps TRBD1 (5 bases). Deletions cut 8 bases from V and 10 bases from J, with 21 bases between. The CDR3 totals 14 residues. Germline CDR1 and CDR2: SEHNR and FQNEAQ (reference sequence). CDR3 amino acids: CASATSFLTEEQFF. The DNA of the CDR3 is TGTGCCAGCGCCACCAGCTTCTTGACAGAAGAGCAGTTCTTC.

This clonotype has only a few counts. The chain joins TRBV20-1 to TRBJ2-1, with TRBD2 matching over 8 bases. There are 16 residues in the CDR3. The germline CDR1 and CDR2 sequences are DFQATT and SNEGSKA (reference sequence). The junction had 14 bases not matched to a gene; V was cut back by 1 base and J by 9 bases. CDR3 residues: CSARAGRSGGSGEQFF. CDR3 bases: TGCAGTGCTAGAGCCGGTCGGAGCGGGGGAAGTGGTGAGCAGTTCTTC.

The chain employs TRBV20-1 and TRBJ2-7; D is undetermined. The CDR3 is 12 amino acids. Germline CDR1 DFQATT, CDR2 SNEGSKA (reference sequence). The ends were cut back, 2 bases at V and 4 bases at J, with 9 bases in the middle. The CDR3 loop is CSARSDGYEQYF. The CDR3 DNA sequence: TGCAGTGCTAGATCGGACGGTTACGAGCAGTACTTC.

This clonotype showed up just a few times. The CDR3: CASSRSRQETQYF. CDR3 DNA sequence: TGCGCCAGCTCGAGGAGCCGCCAAGAGACCCAGTACTTC. This chain joins TRBV5-1 and TRBJ2-5, with D hard to call. Germline CDR1 SGHRS, CDR2 YFSETQ. This CDR3 spans 13 amino acids. The V gene lost 7 bases and the J gene lost 1 base, with 11 bases spanning the gap. The variable domain in full, completed from reference TRBV5-1 and TRBJ2-5, reads KAGVTQTPRYLIKTRGQQVTLSCSPISGHRSVSWYQQTPGQGLQFLFEYFSETQRNKGNFPGRFSGRQFSNSRSEMNVSTLELGDSALYLCASSRSRQETQYFGPGTRLLVL.

The chain is built from TRBV3-1 and TRBJ2-1; 13 bases agree with TRBD2. The V gene's germline CDR1 is LGHDT and CDR2 YNNKEL (reference sequence). V gave up 4 bases and J gave up 9 bases; unmatched junction bases: 6. CDR3 size: 15 residues. CDR3 loop: CASSPTSGGFGEQFF. The CDR3 DNA reads TGTGCCAGCAGCCCGACTAGCGGGGGGTTTGGTGAGCAGTTCTTC.

The chain links TRBV4-3 to TRBJ2-5; a weak D match, TRBD2 (6 bases). There are 17 residues in the CDR3. Germline CDR1 is LGHNA and CDR2 is YSLEER. Trimming removed 0 bases at V and 2 bases at J, with 16 bases between. DNA of the CDR3: TGCGCCAGCAGCCAAGATCCGCCCACTAGCAGACAAGAGACCCAGTACTTC. Amino acids: CASSQDPPTSRQETQYF.

The count of this clonotype is one. The gene calls are TRBV20-1 and TRBJ2-4; D uncertain. The end of the DNA fits TRBJ2-7 better, so the J call may be wrong. Germline V gene lookup returns CDR1 DFQATT and CDR2 SNEGSKA (reference sequence). This CDR3 contains 14 residues. The CDR3 DNA is TGCAGTGCTAGTTCGAAGTTGGATAGCTACGAGCAGTACTTC. This encodes CSASSKLDSYEQYF.

With regard to this clonotype: Germline and junction disagree at one end, which may indicate a read error. The chain employs TRBV24-1 and TRBJ2-1; TRBD2 matches at 9 bases. The CDR3 extends over 16 amino acids. Germline V gives CDR1 KGHDR, CDR2 SFDVKD. CDR3 in DNA: TGTGCCACCAGTGACCTTAGCGGGGGCGTCTACAATGAGCGGTTCTTC. It yields the protein CATSDLSGGVYNERFF.

The V gene is TRBV7-3, the J gene TRBJ2-1; D is possibly TRBD1 or TRBD2 (5 bases each). The CDR3 totals 18 residues. Germline CDR1 reads SGHTA; CDR2 reads FQGTGA. V lost 1 base to trimming and J lost 8 bases, with 24 bases between them. The CDR3 spells CASSLNGWGGVGTDEQFF. The CDR3 DNA follows: TGTGCCAGCAGCTTAAATGGGTGGGGCGGAGTCGGGACCGATGAGCAGTTCTTC.

This chain joins TRBV5-1 and TRBJ2-6, with a tentative D call TRBD1 (5 bases). Germline lookup yields CDR1 SGHRS and CDR2 YFSETQ. V lost 10 bases and J lost 0, with 26 bases in between. The CDR3 has 19 residues. The CDR3 reads CAGKRQPSVILSGANVLTF. In DNA, the CDR3 is TGCGCCGGCAAACGACAGCCGAGCGTTATACTCTCTGGGGCCAACGTCCTGACTTTC.